This entry lists 30 T cell receptor beta chains sequenced from one sample in a study of tumor-infiltrating lymphocytes in primary liver carcinoma. The template, roughly 550 ng total RNA, yielded TCR beta cDNA made with a constant-region primer. Nested multiplex PCR, run for three rounds with slightly modified ARM-PCR, yielded TCR beta libraries. Researchers ran the first two PCR rounds for ten to eleven cycles each with TRBV1-TRBV30 forward primers and a C-beta reverse primer. TCRdb fed the multiplex PCR reads into MiXCR, producing one record per CDR3 protein. In the table there are 200,000 or so distinct CDR3 sequences, almost 65% of which are singletons. Germline DNA was also extracted, while the blood RNA originated from unsorted whole blood. The specimen sequenced was peripheral blood. The source of these receptors is a woman aged 55-70 years with primary liver carcinoma and hepatitis B virus infection.

The J gene is TRBJ2-3, the V gene TRBV11-2; D is ambiguous. The J call may be faulty, since TRBJ1-5 better matches the DNA end. Germline V CDR1 and CDR2: SGHAT, FQNNGV. The CDR3 has 11 amino acids. This chain's CDR3 is CASSPLDTQHF. CDR3 sequence (DNA): TGTGCCAGTAGCCCTTTGGATACGCAGCATTTT.

This clonotype has a single count. A much larger clone is a single base away; this may be a read error. J is TRBJ2-5 and V is TRBV6-8; the D is unclear. Germline V CDR1 and CDR2: MNHGY, SAAAGT. This CDR3 region has 15 residues. For the CDR3, the DNA is TGTGCCTGCAGTTCCCCAGTGCAGGATCAAGAGACCCAGTACTTC. Its translation is CACSSPVQDQETQYF.

This clonotype was observed at least ten times. The rearrangement uses TRBV10-3 and TRBJ2-3, with D possibly being TRBD2 (6 bases). V was trimmed by 4 bases and J by 1 base, leaving 21 bases between them. This CDR3 spans 18 amino acids. The V gene's germline CDR1 is ENHRY and CDR2 SYGVKD. CDR3 DNA sequence: TGTGCCATCAGTGTCCCATTTGGGAGGAGGGCCGGCACAGATACGCAGTATTTT. Its translation: CAISVPFGRRAGTDTQYF.

This chain links TRBV7-8 with TRBJ1-5; D not resolved. Per germline, CDR1 SGHVS and CDR2 FQNEAQ. The germline V and J ends were trimmed by 2 bases and 0 bases, with 17 bases remaining between them. This CDR3 region has 18 residues. The CDR3 nucleotides are TGTGCCAGCAGCTTACAGAACTCACGGCCTTATAGCAATCAGCCCCAGCATTTT. Protein product: CASSLQNSRPYSNQPQHF.

V gene TRBV28 combines with J gene TRBJ2-7, with 13 bases aligning to TRBD2. The CDR3 is 18 residues long. Looked up from germline, CDR1 is MDHEN and CDR2 is SYDVKM. Trimming at V came to 6 bases and at J to 3 bases, leaving 14 bases not matched to a gene. CDR3 loop: CASRHRTSGRKSGYEQYF. CDR3 nucleotides: TGTGCCAGCAGACACCGGACTAGCGGGAGAAAATCCGGCTACGAGCAGTACTTC.

This clonotype turned up a few times. The chain recombines TRBV4-1 with TRBJ1-4; the D gene is possibly TRBD1 (6 bases). Deletions cut 9 bases from V and 0 bases from J, with 17 bases between. Germline lookup yields CDR1 MGHRA and CDR2 YSYEKL. The CDR3 runs to 16 residues. CDR3 in DNA: TGCGCCAGTAGAAAGATGCCAGGGGCAACTAATGAAAAACTGTTTTTT. As protein: CASRKMPGATNEKLFF.

This clonotype showed up just a few times. An end of the junction differs from the germline gene, which may be a read error. The chain employs TRBV12-3 or TRBV12-4 and TRBJ2-1; TRBD1 matches 8 bases. The CDR3 sequence is 14 residues long. In nucleotides, the CDR3 is TGTGCCACCCAAGGACAGGGCTCCTACAATAAGCAGTTCTTC. Its translation is CATQGQGSYNKQFF.

With respect to this clonotype: At one end, the junction sequence differs from germline, possibly due to a read error. This chain uses TRBV14 with TRBJ2-2, with 8 bases matching TRBD1. This CDR3 region has 13 residues. The germline V gene encodes CDR1 SGHDN and CDR2 FVKESK. The CDR3 loop is CDSSLRGPGELFF. CDR3 in DNA: TGTGACAGCAGCCTCAGGGGGCCCGGGGAGCTGTTTTTT.

This chain uses TRBV11-2 with TRBJ2-1, with unresolved D. Looked up from germline, CDR1 is SGHAT and CDR2 is FQNNGV. The germline V and J ends were trimmed by 7 bases and 9 bases, with 13 bases remaining between them. The CDR3 totals 12 residues. The CDR3 DNA sequence: TGTGCCAGCAATCCTGGCCTAACTGAGCAGTTCTTC. This codes for CASNPGLTEQFF.

This clonotype was seen a few times. The rearrangement joins TRBV5-4 to TRBJ2-5; TRBD2 might be the D (5 bases). CDR1 is SGHNT and CDR2 is YYREEE in the germline V gene (reference sequence). The CDR3 is made up of 15 amino acids. Deletions cut 1 base from V and 2 bases from J, with 12 bases between. Written as DNA, the CDR3 is TGTGCCAGCAGCTTGTCTTTGAGCGGTCAAGAGACCCAGTACTTC. It yields the protein CASSLSLSGQETQYF. The full variable domain, completed using reference TRBV5-4 and TRBJ2-5, is ETGVTQSPTHLIKTRGQQVTLRCSSQSGHNTVSWYQQALGQGPQFIFQYYREEENGRGNFPPRFSGLQFPNYSSELNVNALELDDSALYLCASSLSLSGQETQYFGPGTRLLVL.

V gene TRBV25-1 combines with J gene TRBJ2-5, with no clear D. CDR1 and CDR2 from the germline V gene are MGHDK and SYGVNS. The CDR3 has 14 amino acids. V was trimmed by 4 bases and J by 5 bases, leaving 14 bases between them. This CDR3 reads CASSVTPDGETQYF. In DNA form, the CDR3 reads TGTGCCAGCAGTGTTACACCTGACGGGGAGACCCAGTACTTC.

This clonotype was observed many times. The V gene is TRBV11-3, the J gene TRBJ2-3; the match to TRBD2 covers 10 bases. V trimming: 3 bases; J trimming: 0 bases; junction bases outside the gene matches: 3. Germline V gives CDR1 SGHNT, CDR2 YENEEA. The CDR3 extends over 16 amino acids. The CDR3 here is CASSFGLAASTDTQYF. DNA for the CDR3: TGTGCCAGCAGCTTTGGACTAGCGGCTAGCACAGATACGCAGTATTTT.

The rearrangement links TRBV5-6 to TRBJ1-1, with TRBD1 matching over 7 bases. V gave up 7 bases and J gave up 1 base; unmatched junction bases: 10. Germline-derived CDR1 and CDR2 are SGHDT and YYEEEE. The CDR3 runs to 15 residues. CDR3 DNA sequence: TGTGCCAGCGCCATAGGGGGACAGAAGAACACTGAAGCTTTCTTT. Its translation is CASAIGGQKNTEAFF.

The J gene is TRBJ2-3, the V gene TRBV10-1; 12 nucleotides match TRBD2. CDR3 length equals 15 residues. Germline assignment: CDR1 WNHNN and CDR2 SYGVQD (reference sequence). Losses at the gene ends were 0 bases for V and 5 bases for J; bases not matched to a gene: 0. CDR3 DNA: TGCGCCAGCAGTGAGTCGGGACTAGCGGGAGATACGCAGTATTTT. It yields the protein CASSESGLAGDTQYF.

Ten or more counts support this clonotype. The chain's CDR3 is CASRRSGGAYNEQFF. CDR3 nucleotide sequence: TGTGCCAGCAGGCGGTCAGGGGGAGCCTACAATGAGCAGTTCTTC. The chain employs TRBV6-5 and TRBJ2-1; 7 nucleotides agree with TRBD1. With 6 bases clipped from V and 2 bases from J, the junction kept 7 bases outside the gene matches. Germline loops: CDR1 MNHEY, CDR2 SVGAGI. The CDR3 has 15 amino acids.

The chain links TRBV7-6 to TRBJ2-3; D could derive from TRBD1 or TRBD2 (5 bases each). V gave up 8 bases and J gave up 0 bases, with 9 bases separating them. CDR3 size: 13 residues. The germline gives CDR1 SGHVS, CDR2 FNYEAQ. This CDR3 reads CASGTGSTDTQYF. In DNA, the CDR3 is TGTGCCAGCGGGACGGGAAGCACAGATACGCAGTATTTT. Using reference TRBV7-6 and TRBJ2-3 for the parts outside the CDR3, the full variable domain is GAGVSQSPRYKVTKRGQDVALRCDPISGHVSLYWYRQALGQGPEFLTYFNYEAQQDKSGLPNDRFSAERPEGSISTLTIQRTEQRDSAMYRCASGTGSTDTQYFGPGTRLTVL.

This clonotype was seen a few times. The junction does not match germline at one end; this may be a read error. This chain uses TRBV11-2 with TRBJ1-3, with 10 bases lining up with TRBD1. Germline CDR1 and CDR2: SGHAT and FQNNGV. CDR3 length: 16 residues. The CDR3 DNA is TGTGCCGGCAGCTTAGTTGGGACAGGGGCTGGAAACGCCATATATTTT. Protein sequence: CAGSLVGTGAGNAIYF.

This clonotype was seen just once. The chain combines TRBV7-9 with TRBJ1-1; D is undetermined. CDR3 length equals 16 residues. V was cut by 7 bases and J by 0 bases, with 18 bases left in between. Per germline, CDR1 SEHNR and CDR2 FQNEAQ (reference sequence). CDR3 region: CASTSLTDWVNTEAFF. The CDR3 region has the DNA TGTGCCAGCACCTCTTTGACGGACTGGGTGAACACTGAAGCTTTCTTT.

This clonotype was seen a single time. Given the absence of the conserved phenylalanine or tryptophan at the CDR3 end, a read error is likely. The chain combines TRBV7-9 with TRBJ2-3; D may match TRBD1 or TRBD2 (5 bases each). The CDR3 covers 11 residues. The germline gives CDR1 SEHNR, CDR2 FQNEAQ (reference sequence). With 7 bases removed from V and 9 bases from J, the gap between germline ends came to 11 bases. The CDR3 spells CASTPRDTQYS. CDR3 in DNA: TGTGCCAGCACCCCCAGGGACACGCAGTATTCT.

The genes are TRBV30 and TRBJ1-5; 10 nucleotides match TRBD1. V lost 1 base, J lost 3 bases, and 3 bases stayed unmatched. Germline V gene lookup returns CDR1 GTSNPN and CDR2 SVGIG (reference sequence). This CDR3 comprises 15 residues. The CDR3 nucleotides are TGTGCCTGGAGTGGGGGACAGGGGACCAATCAGCCCCAGCATTTT. Its protein product is CAWSGGQGTNQPQHF. Supplemented by reference TRBV30 and TRBJ1-5, the full variable domain reads SQTIHQWPATLVQPVGSPLSLECTVEGTSNPNLYWYRQAAGRGLQLLFYSVGIGQISSEVPQNLSASRPQDRQFILSSKKLLLSDSGFYLCAWSGGQGTNQPQHFGDGTRLSIL.

Remarks on this clonotype: One base away lies a much larger clone, so this may be a sequencing read error. The J gene is TRBJ1-5, the V gene TRBV28, with TRBD1 matching 8 bases. Trimming took 5 bases from V and 1 from J; bases not matched to a gene: 10. Germline assignment: CDR1 MDHEN and CDR2 SYDVKM. CDR3 size: 17 residues. CDR3: CASSPRCGQGSNQPQHF. In DNA, the CDR3 is TGTGCCAGCAGTCCCCGCTGCGGACAGGGCAGCAATCAGCCCCAGCATTTT.

This clonotype was recorded many times. The chain joins TRBV6-5 to TRBJ2-5, with unresolved D. Per germline, CDR1 MNHEY and CDR2 SVGAGI. CDR3 length equals 13 residues. Trimming cost V 6 bases and J 3 bases, with 11 bases left between them. CDR3 in amino acids: CASRWTLEETQYF. As DNA, the CDR3 is TGTGCCAGCAGATGGACGCTGGAAGAGACCCAGTACTTC.

The V call is TRBV4-2, the J call TRBJ1-4, with D possibly matching TRBD1 (6 bases). Germline CDR1 is LGHNA and CDR2 is YNFKEQ. The CDR3 covers 18 residues. V was cut by 2 bases and J by 7 bases, with 23 bases left in between. The CDR3 loop reads CASSQSWQDDVRGEKLFF. CDR3 nucleotides: TGTGCCAGCAGCCAATCGTGGCAGGACGATGTCAGGGGTGAAAAACTGTTTTTT.

The V call is TRBV11-2, the J call TRBJ1-2, with a tentative D call TRBD1 (6 bases). V was cut by 4 bases and J by 4 bases, with 19 bases left in between. There are 16 residues in the CDR3. Germline CDR1 and CDR2: SGHAT and FQNNGV. The CDR3 is CASSSLRGRGSYGYTF. Written as DNA, the CDR3 is TGTGCCAGCAGCTCGCTTAGGGGTAGGGGGAGCTATGGCTACACCTTC.

Points on this clonotype: A much larger clonotype is one base distant, so this may be a read error. The chain recombines TRBV6-1 with TRBJ1-4; TRBD1 might be the D (6 bases). CDR3 length equals 13 residues. The germline V gene encodes CDR1 MNHNS and CDR2 SASEGT. The CDR3 coding sequence is TGTGCCAGCGTAACAGGGTTTAATGATAAACTGTTTTTT. Protein sequence: CASVTGFNDKLFF.

This clonotype was counted a few times. This may come from a read error, since a much larger clone is one base off. The rearrangement links TRBV29-1 to TRBJ2-7; D unresolved. The germline CDR1 and CDR2 sequences are SQVTM and ANQGSEA. The germline V and J ends were trimmed by 5 bases and 0 bases, with 8 bases remaining between them. The CDR3 runs to 12 residues. CDR3 sequence: CSVSVVSYEQYF. The CDR3, as DNA: TGCAGCGTTTCAGTGGTCTCCTACGAGCAGTACTTC.

This clonotype was counted ten times or more. The rearrangement joins TRBV29-1 to TRBJ2-2; weak D call: TRBD2 (6 bases). The CDR3 has 15 residues. CDR1 SQVTM and CDR2 ANQGSEA come from the germline V gene. Trimming pared 7 bases from V and 6 bases from J, leaving 21 bases between. CDR3 sequence (DNA): TGCAGCGCCGAAGACCTCGGGAGACGCGCCGGGGAGCTGTTTTTT. It translates to CSAEDLGRRAGELFF.

This clonotype was detected once. Given the absence of the conserved phenylalanine or tryptophan at the CDR3 end, a read error is likely. The chain recombines TRBV6-2 or TRBV6-3 with TRBJ1-1; 7 nucleotides agree with TRBD1. V dropped 7 bases and J dropped 1; count of bases not matched to a gene: 3. The CDR3 has 13 amino acids. Germline loops: CDR1 MNHEY, CDR2 SVGEGT. The CDR3 DNA sequence: TGTGCCAGCACTGGGACAGCGAACACTGAAGCTTTCTAT. Encoded protein: CASTGTANTEAFY.

This clonotype appeared a few times. V and J are TRBV13 and TRBJ2-1; a weak D match, TRBD2 (6 bases). Germline-derived CDR1 and CDR2 are PRHDT and FYEKMQ (reference sequence). V gave up 5 bases and J gave up 10 bases, with 18 bases separating them. The CDR3 spans 14 residues. In DNA form, the CDR3 reads TGTGCCAGCAGCCCGACTAGTAGCCTCCCGGAGCAGTTCTTC. It specifies CASSPTSSLPEQFF.

Comment on this clonotype: One junction end does not reproduce the germline sequence, and a read error may be involved. The chain uses TRBV10-3 and TRBJ2-5; 9 bases fit TRBD2. Germline V gene lookup returns CDR1 ENHRY and CDR2 SYGVKD. This CDR3 contains 14 residues. CDR3 sequence: CAIRFSGSQETQYF. Here the CDR3 DNA reads TGTGCCATCAGATTTAGCGGGAGTCAAGAGACACAGTACTTC.